Given below is one T cell receptor (beta chain) in context. Its antigen is not identified. This sample is part of a study of shared clonotypes between healthy human individuals. Regarding the study as a whole: Generally, naive subsets came out with larger estimated richness than memory subsets. The study found roughly 5% of naive CD4 clonotypes shared across four donors. It was only blood that was sampled, and tissue repertoires likely differ.

Donors were healthy HIV-negative adults without recently reported acute infections or vaccinations. Assay: immunoSEQ multiplex PCR; the TCRdb copy retains only in-frame clones and omits some. In the table there are fewer than 200,000 clones, roughly 91% of which are singletons. CDR1 is MNHEY, CDR2 SMNVEV, per germline (reference sequence). This CDR3 contains 15 residues. The sample was naive CD4+ T cells sorted from blood. Specified subset: CD45RA+ positively selected. V usage is TRBV27 and J usage is TRBJ2-5, with TRBD1 matching 9 bases. The J call may be mistaken, given a closer DNA end match to TRBJ2-7. The sequence came from a young woman in good health. CDR3 sequence reads: CASSTPGQGSYEQYF. The CDR3 region has the DNA TGTGCCAGCAGCACTCCGGGACAGGGCTCCTACGAGCAGTACTTC.